Below are 26 T cell receptor beta chains sequenced from a single sample in a study of T cells after yellow fever vaccination. MiXCR, run by TCRdb on the 5' RACE reads, gives a single entry per CDR3 protein. This repertoire shows roughly 500,000 distinct CDR3 sequences, approximately 21% found once; its top ten account for around an eighth. The specimen was PBMCs, collected 15 days after the yellow fever booster vaccination. These receptors originate from a man aged 25-45 years who received the YFV17D yellow fever vaccine.

This clonotype has only a few counts. The chain has TRBV27 and TRBJ1-2; D call uncertain. V was cut by 5 bases and J by 4 bases, with 8 bases left in between. The CDR3 is made up of 12 amino acids. Per germline, CDR1 MNHEY and CDR2 SMNVEV (reference sequence). CDR3 sequence reads: CASSPGRYGYTF. As DNA, the CDR3 is TGTGCCAGCAGTCCCGGCCGCTATGGCTACACCTTC.

The chain recombines TRBV20-1 with TRBJ2-3, with 7 bases that match TRBD2. The CDR3 has 14 residues. The ends lost 3 bases at V and 2 bases at J; junction bases unmatched: 5. Germline V gene data show CDR1 as DFQATT and CDR2 as SNEGSKA (reference sequence). The CDR3, as DNA: TGCAGTGCTAGGGGTCTAGCGGTCACAGATACGCAGTATTTT. Translation gives CSARGLAVTDTQYF.

As to this clonotype: A much larger clone differs from this one at a single base, so this may be a read error. The chain couples TRBV28 to TRBJ2-6; possible D gene TRBD1, 5 bases. The germline CDR1 and CDR2 sequences are MDHEN and SYDVKM. This CDR3 has 15 residues. The CDR3 region has the DNA TGTGCCAGCAGTCTAATCGGTAGTGGGGCCAACGTCCAGACTTTC. Residues: CASSLIGSGANVQTF.

This clonotype was counted ten times or more. The V gene is TRBV2, the J gene TRBJ2-2, with 7 bases lining up with TRBD2. The trim removed 6 bases at V and 6 bases at J, leaving 4 bases unmatched. CDR3 length equals 13 residues. Germline lookup yields CDR1 SNHLY and CDR2 FYNNEI. The CDR3 loop is CASRATSSGELFF. Here the CDR3 DNA reads TGTGCCAGCAGGGCGACTAGCTCCGGGGAGCTGTTTTTT.

The chain has TRBV27 and TRBJ2-7; D remains unclear. The CDR3 runs 13 residues. Trimming pared 3 bases from V and 3 bases from J, leaving 9 bases between. CDR1 and CDR2 from the germline V gene are MNHEY and SMNVEV (reference sequence). The CDR3 DNA follows: TGTGCCAGCAGTTTTCGTTCTTACTACGAGCAGTACTTC. Its translation: CASSFRSYYEQYF.

This rearrangement joins TRBV20-1 to TRBJ2-1, with D perhaps matching TRBD2 (5 bases). The CDR3 is 13 residues long. Germline V gene data show CDR1 as DFQATT and CDR2 as SNEGSKA (reference sequence). V lost 1 base and J 3 bases, leaving 7 bases between the germline ends. CDR3 DNA: TGCAGTGCTAGAGGTAGCGTCTACAATGAGCAGTTCTTC. It is translated as CSARGSVYNEQFF.

This clonotype was recorded many times. The V and J genes are TRBV27 and TRBJ2-7; D possibly corresponds to TRBD1 (6 bases). CDR1 is MNHEY, CDR2 SMNVEV, per germline (reference sequence). The CDR3 totals 14 residues. The V end was cut by 3 bases, the J end by 0 bases, with 9 bases between. CDR3 sequence (DNA): TGTGCCAGCAGTTTGGGGGCTAGCTCCTACGAGCAGTACTTC. Translated: CASSLGASSYEQYF.

V usage is TRBV15 and J usage is TRBJ2-5; 10 nucleotides align to TRBD2. Per the germline V gene, CDR1 is LNHNV and CDR2 is YYDKDF (reference sequence). The CDR3 is made up of 19 amino acids. The junction had 16 bases not matched to a gene; V was cut back by 1 base and J by 5 bases. CDR3 amino acids: CATSRGMGLAFSSPETQYF. The CDR3 DNA reads TGTGCCACCAGCAGAGGCATGGGACTAGCGTTTAGCTCCCCCGAGACCCAGTACTTC.

There are a few counts of this clonotype. V is TRBV5-1 and J is TRBJ2-2; 10 bases agree with TRBD1. With V trimmed by 3 bases and J by 0 bases, 2 bases remained unmatched. CDR1 and CDR2 from the germline V gene are SGHRS and YFSETQ. CDR3 length equals 16 residues. CDR3 protein: CASSSGQGANTGELFF. The CDR3 nucleotides read TGCGCCAGCAGCTCTGGACAGGGGGCGAACACCGGGGAGCTGTTTTTT.

This chain uses TRBV6-1 with TRBJ2-1, with 8 bases identical to TRBD2. This CDR3 has 14 residues. Per the germline V gene, CDR1 is MNHNS and CDR2 is SASEGT. The V gene end was trimmed by 6 bases and the J gene end by 8 bases; junction bases not matched to a gene: 9. CDR3: CASRASGSFYEQFF. CDR3 nucleotides: TGTGCCAGCAGAGCAAGCGGGAGTTTCTATGAGCAGTTCTTC.

This chain joins TRBV6-5 and TRBJ2-1; 10 nucleotides line up with TRBD2. This CDR3 spans 16 amino acids. The germline gives CDR1 MNHEY, CDR2 SVGAGI. V dropped 4 bases and J dropped 4; count of bases not matched to a gene: 7. For the CDR3, the DNA is TGTGCCAGCAGTTCGAGGACTAGCGGAGATTACAATGAGCAGTTCTTC. The encoded protein is CASSSRTSGDYNEQFF.

This clonotype was found a few times. The rearrangement joins TRBV20-1 to TRBJ2-1; D ambiguous. Germline V gives CDR1 DFQATT, CDR2 SNEGSKA (reference sequence). The CDR3 has 18 amino acids. Trimming pared 3 bases from V and 0 bases from J, leaving 21 bases between. The CDR3 protein is CSASGRWDSRSSYNEQFF. CDR3 bases: TGCAGTGCTAGTGGACGGTGGGATTCCCGGAGCTCCTACAATGAGCAGTTCTTC.

The V and J genes are TRBV30 and TRBJ2-1; a weak D match, TRBD2 (5 bases). This CDR3 is built from 12 residues. Trimming shortened V by 0 bases and J by 12 bases, and 12 bases separated the two germline ends. CDR1 GTSNPN and CDR2 SVGIG come from the germline V gene (reference sequence). The CDR3 here is CAWSVLRGGQFF. As DNA, the CDR3 is TGTGCCTGGAGTGTACTTCGGGGTGGGCAGTTCTTC. Filled out from reference TRBV30 and TRBJ2-1, the complete variable domain reads SQTIHQWPATLVQPVGSPLSLECTVEGTSNPNLYWYRQAAGRGLQLLFYSVGIGQISSEVPQNLSASRPQDRQFILSSKKLLLSDSGFYLCAWSVLRGGQFFGPGTRLTVL.

The chain recombines TRBV29-1 with TRBJ1-1; 7 positions agree with TRBD1. Trimming at V came to 5 bases and at J to 7 bases, leaving 10 bases not matched to a gene. Germline V gene data show CDR1 as SQVTM and CDR2 as ANQGSEA. The CDR3 sequence is 13 residues long. CDR3: CSVIGTGDSEAFF. The DNA of the CDR3 is TGCAGCGTTATAGGGACCGGGGACAGTGAAGCTTTCTTT.

This clonotype was seen a handful of times. V is TRBV27 and J is TRBJ2-1; TRBD2 aligns across 8 bases. With 5 bases clipped from V and 11 bases from J, the junction kept 17 bases outside the gene matches. Germline V CDR1 and CDR2: MNHEY, SMNVEV (reference sequence). This CDR3 spans 16 amino acids. The CDR3 region is CASSVSGVQIGLKQFF. The DNA of the CDR3 is TGTGCCAGCAGTGTTAGCGGGGTACAGATCGGACTAAAGCAGTTCTTC.

This chain uses TRBV6-2 or TRBV6-3 with TRBJ2-1; D ambiguous. The V end was cut by 5 bases, the J end by 7 bases, with 24 bases between. Per germline, CDR1 MNHEY and CDR2 SVGEGT. The CDR3 is 17 amino acids. The CDR3 protein is CASSPPLLAVRRNEQFF. For the CDR3, the DNA is TGTGCCAGCAGTCCACCCCTACTGGCGGTCAGGCGGAATGAGCAGTTCTTC.

The rearrangement links TRBV5-6 to TRBJ2-5; D tentatively fits TRBD1 or TRBD2 (5 bases each). The CDR3 length is 14 residues. V dropped 3 bases and J dropped 5 bases, with 14 bases sitting between them. CDR1 and CDR2 from the germline V gene are SGHDT and YYEEEE. CDR3 region: CASSSTGRRETQYF. The CDR3 DNA reads as TGTGCCAGCAGCTCTACGGGGCGGCGGGAGACCCAGTACTTC.

This clonotype has just a few counts. The rearrangement uses TRBV10-3 and TRBJ2-3, with 8 nucleotides matching TRBD2. The CDR3 runs 13 residues. In germline, CDR1 is ENHRY, CDR2 SYGVKD. V was clipped by 11 bases and J by 4 bases; unmatched bases: 8. As DNA, the CDR3 is TGTGCCCACGGACGGGAGGGGCCAGATACGCAGTATTTT. It is translated as CAHGREGPDTQYF.

In this sample, this clonotype turned up a few times. The chain uses TRBV5-4 and TRBJ2-1; 11 bases map to TRBD2. CDR1 and CDR2 (germline): SGHNT, YYREEE (reference sequence). V lost 4 bases, J lost 5 bases, and 29 bases stayed unmatched. This CDR3 is built from 23 residues. The CDR3 DNA is TGTGCCAGCAGCCTTGGACAGGGTGTGGGTTTAGCGGGAGGGGGAACAGTCCACAATGAGCAGTTCTTC. This gives the protein CASSLGQGVGLAGGGTVHNEQFF.

This clonotype was picked up a small number of times. The chain uses TRBV7-2 and TRBJ1-5; the D is unclear. Germline loops: CDR1 SGHTA, CDR2 FQGNSA. The CDR3 contains 14 residues. Trimming took 1 base from V and 3 from J, leaving 7 bases between them. DNA for the CDR3: TGTGCCAGCAGCTTAGTCTCAGTCAATCAGCCCCAGCATTTT. Translated, it gives CASSLVSVNQPQHF.

V and J are TRBV11-2 and TRBJ2-3; 8 nucleotides line up with TRBD2. Germline V gene sequence: CDR1 SGHAT, CDR2 FQNNGV. The CDR3 sequence is 16 residues long. The trim removed 4 bases at V and 0 bases at J, leaving 6 bases unmatched. The CDR3 DNA reads TGTGCCAGCAGCTCCCTAGCGGGTTTGAGCACAGATACGCAGTATTTT. As protein: CASSSLAGLSTDTQYF.

The rearrangement links TRBV7-8 to TRBJ2-3; D gene ambiguous. Trimming left V 1 base short and J 4 bases short, with 9 bases between. The CDR3 totals 14 residues. The germline V gene encodes CDR1 SGHVS and CDR2 FQNEAQ. This chain's CDR3 is CASSLVWESDTQYF. The CDR3 nucleotides are TGTGCCAGCAGCTTAGTGTGGGAATCAGATACGCAGTATTTT. Variable domain in full (rest from reference TRBV7-8 and TRBJ2-3): GAGVSQSPRYKVAKRGQDVALRCDPISGHVSLFWYQQALGQGPEFLTYFQNEAQLDKSGLPSDRFFAERPEGSVSTLKIQRTQQEDSAVYLCASSLVWESDTQYFGPGTRLTVL.

The chain uses TRBV18 and TRBJ2-7; D unresolved. The V end was cut by 4 bases, the J end by 1 base, with 5 bases between. The CDR3 sequence is 12 residues long. Germline assignment: CDR1 KGHSH and CDR2 LQKENI. The CDR3 here is CASSQLSYEQYF. In nucleotides, the CDR3 is TGTGCCAGCTCACAATTATCCTACGAGCAGTACTTC.

The chain recombines TRBV20-1 with TRBJ2-3, with D possibly called TRBD1 or TRBD2 (5 bases each). Trimming left V 3 bases short and J 2 bases short, with 12 bases between. Germline-derived CDR1 and CDR2 are DFQATT and SNEGSKA (reference sequence). CDR3 length: 14 amino acids. Written as DNA, the CDR3 is TGCAGTGCTAGGGGGACGTCCAACACAGATACGCAGTATTTT. Translation: CSARGTSNTDTQYF.

This clonotype was picked up a small number of times. The V call is TRBV19, the J call TRBJ2-7; 15 nucleotides agree with TRBD2. This CDR3 region has 18 residues. Germline CDR1 is LNHDA and CDR2 is SQIVND (reference sequence). The V gene end was trimmed by 5 bases and the J gene end by 2 bases; junction bases not matched to a gene: 10. The CDR3 region is CASSGGTSGRRSPYEQYF. Here the CDR3 DNA reads TGTGCCAGTAGTGGAGGGACTAGCGGGAGGCGGAGTCCCTACGAGCAGTACTTC.

This clonotype was detected ten times or more. CDR3 in DNA: TGCAGTGCGTCTGAGCAGTACTTC. Translating it yields CSASEQYF. V usage is TRBV20-1 and J usage is TRBJ2-7; no clear D gene. Trimming removed 6 bases from V and 7 bases from J, with 4 bases in between. CDR1 DFQATT and CDR2 SNEGSKA come from the germline V gene (reference sequence). The CDR3 contains 8 residues.